One sample yielded the 8 T cell receptor beta chains listed below, sequenced in a study of post-analysis software for immune sequencing data. Study results and limitations: Controls showed lower frequencies than patients for 4 or 5 TRBV segments, and TRBV5-6, TRBV5-1 and TRBV20-1 were among these.

Researchers reported that TCR beta cDNA libraries carried unique molecular identifiers. From the PCR reads, TCRdb called clonotypes with MiXCR, one entry per CDR3 protein. The sample has roughly 730,000 distinct CDR3 sequences, just under 30% seen once. No antigen has been assigned to these receptors. The sequenced sample was blood. Every receptor here comes from a girl aged 10 to 17 with multiple sclerosis.

This clonotype was seen only a few times. This rearrangement joins TRBV2 to TRBJ2-5, with 12 bases identical to TRBD2. The trim removed 8 bases at V and 2 bases at J, leaving 6 bases unmatched. This CDR3 contains 15 residues. Germline loops: CDR1 SNHLY, CDR2 FYNNEI. The CDR3 DNA is TGTGCCAGCGCCAGACTAGCGGGGGTGCAAGAGACCCAGTACTTC. Translated: CASARLAGVQETQYF.

The rearrangement uses TRBV28 and TRBJ1-2, with TRBD1 identical over 7 bases. The CDR3 extends over 16 amino acids. Per the germline V gene, CDR1 is MDHEN and CDR2 is SYDVKM. The J segment lost 1 base and the V segment lost 6 bases, leaving 11 bases of the junction unmatched. The CDR3 here is CASSPPRQGLNYGYTF. The CDR3 nucleotides read TGTGCCAGCAGCCCGCCTCGACAGGGCCTTAACTATGGCTACACCTTC.

This chain uses TRBV29-1 with TRBJ2-1; no reliable D call. The V gene lost 5 bases and the J gene lost 6 bases, with 20 bases spanning the gap. The CDR3 covers 15 residues. Germline V gene lookup returns CDR1 SQVTM and CDR2 ANQGSEA. The CDR3: CSVMSDPWTGNEQFF. As DNA, the CDR3 is TGCAGCGTTATGTCCGACCCTTGGACGGGCAATGAGCAGTTCTTC.

The chain is built from TRBV7-9 and TRBJ2-5; TRBD1 is a possible D gene (7 bases). The last part of the DNA fits TRBJ2-7 better; the J call may be wrong. The CDR3 has 16 amino acids. The germline CDR1 and CDR2 sequences are SEHNR and FQNEAQ (reference sequence). The CDR3 region has the DNA TGTGCCAGCAGCCCACTAGGCGGGACAGCAACATACGAGCAGTACTTC. Translating it yields CASSPLGGTATYEQYF.

The chain uses TRBV4-1 and TRBJ1-1; the D is unclear. Trimming cost V 0 bases and J 1 base, with 9 bases left between them. CDR1 and CDR2 from the germline V gene are MGHRA and YSYEKL. This CDR3 is built from 15 residues. CDR3 DNA: TGCGCCAGCAGCCAAGACAGGAGGCCGAACACTGAAGCTTTCTTT. Translation: CASSQDRRPNTEAFF.

The chain is built from TRBV28 and TRBJ1-2, with TRBD1 matching 12 bases. V lost 8 bases to trimming and J lost 9 bases; unmatched junction nucleotides: 10. Germline V CDR1 and CDR2: MDHEN, SYDVKM. This CDR3 has 14 residues. The CDR3 sequence is CASESRGQGASYTF. In DNA, the CDR3 is TGTGCCAGCGAGTCTAGGGGACAGGGGGCGAGCTACACCTTC.

J is TRBJ1-1 and V is TRBV20-1; 10 bases line up with TRBD1. V trimming: 3 bases; J trimming: 2 bases; junction bases outside the gene matches: 6. Germline-derived CDR1 and CDR2 are DFQATT and SNEGSKA (reference sequence). This CDR3 comprises 15 residues. CDR3 nucleotide sequence: TGCAGTGCTAGGGCGGGACAGGGGTTAAACACTGAAGCTTTCTTT. Translating it yields CSARAGQGLNTEAFF.

In its sample, this clonotype was seen a few times. The junction shows a germline mismatch at one end, possibly a read error. CDR3 DNA sequence: TGTGCCAGCAGCCCGGACAGTAACTATGGCCACACCTTC. Encoded protein: CASSPDSNYGHTF. This chain uses TRBV7-2 with TRBJ1-2; D perhaps matches TRBD1 (6 bases). Germline V lookup: CDR1 SGHTA, CDR2 FQGNSA. The CDR3 length is 13 residues.